One and the same sample provided the 13 T cell receptor beta chains below, sequenced in a study of shared T cell receptors in the human thymus. Method: immunoSEQ multiplex PCR; TCRdb's copy keeps in-frame clones and lacks some. The data hold hundreds of thousands of clones, with 88% observed a single time. This same sample was also part of a study on human thymus T cells.

Sequenced: thymocytes. The receptors derive from a boy less than two years old with a congenital heart defect.

J is TRBJ2-7 and V is TRBV11-3, with 8 bases aligning to TRBD1. The CDR3 totals 15 residues. CDR1 is SGHNT, CDR2 YENEEA, per germline. V was clipped by 5 bases and J by 0 bases; unmatched bases: 6. The CDR3 nucleotides read TGTGCCAGCAGCCCTCGACAGGGGTACTCCTACGAGCAGTACTTC. Its protein is CASSPRQGYSYEQYF.

CDR3 loop: CASSREPHSGNTIYF. CDR3 sequence (DNA): TGTGCCAGCAGCCGGGAGCCTCACTCTGGAAACACCATATATTTT. This chain links TRBV14 with TRBJ1-3; unclear D gene. Germline CDR1 is SGHDN and CDR2 is FVKESK. The CDR3 sequence is 15 residues long. Trimming took off 4 bases at V and 0 bases at J, with 10 bases between the two ends.

The rearrangement links TRBV19 to TRBJ2-7; TRBD1 aligns across 12 bases. This CDR3 has 15 residues. V shed 3 bases and J 5 bases; nucleotides not matched to a gene: 5. From germline, CDR1 is LNHDA and CDR2 SQIVND (reference sequence). The CDR3 sequence: CASSIRDRGLDEQYF. The CDR3 DNA reads as TGTGCCAGTAGTATTCGGGACAGGGGGCTAGACGAGCAGTACTTC.

CDR3 protein: CASSQDSPGLENEQFF. In DNA form, the CDR3 reads TGTGCCAGCAGCCAAGATTCCCCGGGACTAGAGAATGAGCAGTTCTTC. This chain joins TRBV4-2 and TRBJ2-1, with TRBD2 matching over 8 bases. With 0 bases clipped from V and 7 bases from J, the junction kept 8 bases outside the gene matches. CDR3 length: 16 amino acids. Germline V gene data show CDR1 as LGHNA and CDR2 as YNFKEQ.

The rearrangement links TRBV7-2 to TRBJ2-7, with D maybe TRBD2 (7 bases). Trimming removed 5 bases at V and 2 bases at J, with 19 bases between. CDR1 SGHTA and CDR2 FQGNSA come from the germline V gene. This CDR3 spans 16 amino acids. For the CDR3, the DNA is TGTGCCAGCAGCCCGGGAACCATGCGGGGGCCCTACGAGCAGTACTTC. The encoded protein is CASSPGTMRGPYEQYF.

The chain has TRBV4-2 and TRBJ2-1; 8 bases match TRBD2. From germline, CDR1 is LGHNA and CDR2 YNFKEQ. The CDR3 length is 16 residues. The V segment lost 1 base and the J segment 5 bases; nucleotides outside the gene matches: 7. The CDR3 here is CASSQGSGANDNEQFF. DNA for the CDR3: TGTGCCAGCAGCCAAGGTAGCGGGGCAAATGACAATGAGCAGTTCTTC.

This chain joins TRBV2 and TRBJ2-7; 8 bases fit TRBD1. The CDR3 has 14 residues. Germline values: CDR1 SNHLY, CDR2 FYNNEI. V trimming: 7 bases; J trimming: 4 bases; junction bases outside the gene matches: 9. CDR3: CASTLQGVEYEQYF. The CDR3 nucleotides read TGTGCCAGCACCTTACAGGGGGTGGAGTACGAGCAGTACTTC. Combining the CDR3 with reference TRBV2 and TRBJ2-7 gives the whole variable domain EPEVTQTPSHQVTQMGQEVILRCVPISNHLYFYWYRQILGQKVEFLVSFYNNEISEKSEIFDDQFSVERPDGSNFTLKIRSTKLEDSAMYFCASTLQGVEYEQYFGPGTRLTVT.

The rearrangement links TRBV16 to TRBJ2-4; D gene uncertain. CDR1 and CDR2 (germline): KGHSY, FQNENV. V lost 7 bases, J lost 0 bases, and 13 bases lay in between. This CDR3 has 15 amino acids. CDR3 nucleotide sequence: TGTGCCAGCATCCGAGCCCTGTCAGCCAAAAACATTCAGTACTTC. Translating gives CASIRALSAKNIQYF. Full variable domain (missing parts from reference TRBV16 and TRBJ2-4): GEEVAQTPKHLVRGEGQKAKLYCAPIKGHSYVFWYQQVLKNEFKFLISFQNENVFDETGMPKERFSAKCLPNSPCSLEIQATKLEDSAVYFCASIRALSAKNIQYFGAGTRLSVL.

J is TRBJ1-5 and V is TRBV6-5, with D possibly TRBD1 on 6 matching bases. CDR1 MNHEY and CDR2 SVGAGI come from the germline V gene. Trimming removed 2 bases at V and 8 bases at J, with 13 bases between. The CDR3 loop spans 14 amino acids. The CDR3 coding sequence is TGTGCCAGCAGTTACCGGGGACATAATGAGCCCCAGCATTTT. Translated: CASSYRGHNEPQHF.

DNA for the CDR3: TGTGCCAGCAGTCCGGGAGGGGGTACGCAGTATTTT. It yields the protein CASSPGGGTQYF. The gene calls are TRBV28 and TRBJ2-3; 8 bases are shared with TRBD2. CDR1 is MDHEN and CDR2 is SYDVKM in the germline V gene. Trimming cost V 5 bases and J 8 bases; bases outside gene matches: 3. The CDR3 runs to 12 residues.

This chain uses TRBV6-5 with TRBJ1-1; a weak D match, TRBD1 (6 bases). Trimming left V 7 bases short and J 8 bases short, with 14 bases between. Germline V gene lookup returns CDR1 MNHEY and CDR2 SVGAGI. The CDR3 is 12 residues long. CDR3 bases: TGTGCCAGCAAACAGGGTAACGGCGAAGCTTTCTTT. Residues: CASKQGNGEAFF.

The genes are TRBV6-6 and TRBJ2-1; 7 nucleotides align to TRBD2. In germline, CDR1 is MNHNY, CDR2 SVGAGI (reference sequence). V shed 2 bases, J shed 3 bases, and the junction held 7 bases outside the gene matches. This CDR3 is built from 16 residues. The CDR3 protein is CASSYRAGLLYNEQFF. The CDR3 coding sequence is TGTGCCAGCAGTTACCGAGCGGGACTCCTCTACAATGAGCAGTTCTTC.

V gene TRBV28 combines with J gene TRBJ2-5; 8 bases are shared with TRBD1. Germline trimming cut 3 bases from V and 2 bases from J; bases unmatched to any gene: 5. Per germline, CDR1 MDHEN and CDR2 SYDVKM. The CDR3 is 15 residues long. The CDR3 here is CASSFQGQEQETQYF. In nucleotides, the CDR3 is TGTGCCAGCAGTTTTCAGGGACAGGAGCAAGAGACCCAGTACTTC.